This T cell receptor (beta chain) was captured by sequencing in a study of T cells in Graves' hyperthyroidism and ophthalmopathy. What was amplified from RNA transcripts were TCR beta CDR3 regions. The HTBI primer set served for first-round RT-PCR of the TCR CDR3. A single record per CDR3 protein comes from TCRdb applying MiXCR to the multiplex PCR reads. The table has about 400,000 distinct CDR3 sequences, about 14% seen once. This clonotype was counted at least ten times. The sequencing input was blood. The TCR comes from a woman in her twenties or thirties with Graves' ophthalmopathy.

The CDR3 loop is CAWSVVWQDTEAFF. The CDR3 coding sequence is TGTGCCTGGAGTGTGGTATGGCAGGACACTGAAGCTTTCTTT. The chain combines TRBV30 with TRBJ1-1; D is undetermined. The CDR3 loop spans 14 amino acids. Germline V gene lookup returns CDR1 GTSNPN and CDR2 SVGIG (reference sequence). V was cut by 0 bases and J by 3 bases, with 11 bases left in between. Full variable domain (rest looked up from reference TRBV30 and TRBJ1-1): SQTIHQWPATLVQPVGSPLSLECTVEGTSNPNLYWYRQAAGRGLQLLFYSVGIGQISSEVPQNLSASRPQDRQFILSSKKLLLSDSGFYLCAWSVVWQDTEAFFGQGTRLTVV.